The clone carrying this T cell receptor (beta chain) was seen ten or more times. The antigen is not known. Exclusion of patients followed from uncontrolled infection, other autoimmune disease, pregnancy or lactation. The entry originates in a study of T cells in Graves' hyperthyroidism and ophthalmopathy. Study context: Initial diagnosis, before any treatment, was when peripheral blood was collected. Broader study findings: Also found in blood were most expanded thyroid clonotypes above 0.001.

This CDR3 has 13 residues. V lost 5 bases to trimming and J lost 1 base, with 8 bases between them. CDR1 and CDR2 (germline): PRHDT, FYEKMQ (reference sequence). RNA transcripts were the template for amplifying TCR beta CDR3 regions. Initially, a first-round RT-PCR of the TCR CDR3 employed the HTBI primer set. TCRdb itself ran the multiplex PCR reads through MiXCR, one entry per CDR3 protein. The table has over 250,000 distinct CDR3 sequences, 25% seen once; the top ten hold more than 25%. The chain employs TRBV13 and TRBJ1-2; the D gene is possibly TRBD1 (5 bases). The sample was blood. This clonotype originated in a man aged 40-50 years with Graves' hyperthyroidism that later progressed to Graves' ophthalmopathy. The CDR3 loop is CASSVQVNYGYTF. CDR3 DNA sequence: TGTGCCAGCAGCGTACAGGTTAACTATGGCTACACCTTC. The variable domain in full, completed from reference TRBV13 and TRBJ1-2, reads AAGVIQSPRHLIKEKRETATLKCYPIPRHDTVYWYQQGPGQDPQFLISFYEKMQSDKGSIPDRFSAQQFSDYHSELNMSSLELGDSALYFCASSVQVNYGYTFGSGTRLTVV.